The 10 T cell receptor beta chains below come from one sample, sequenced in a study of cytomegalovirus exposure and HLA in healthy donors. Researchers ran the PCR with 60 Vbeta and 13 Jbeta primers. Sequenced by immunoSEQ multiplex PCR; TCRdb stores in-frame clones only, minus some. The sample contains roughly 130,000 clones, roughly 80% of which appear only once. Sequencing input: PBMCs. Every receptor here comes from a male donor in good health and CMV-seronegative.

The rearrangement uses TRBV30 and TRBJ1-5, with 7 positions matching TRBD1. Unmatched junction bases numbered 7, after V lost 0 bases and J lost 5 bases. CDR1 is GTSNPN and CDR2 is SVGIG in the germline V gene (reference sequence). This CDR3 contains 15 residues. CDR3 region: CAWSVQQGLDQPQHF. The CDR3 DNA sequence: TGTGCCTGGAGTGTTCAACAGGGGTTAGATCAGCCCCAGCATTTT. The entire variable domain, with the rest obtained from reference TRBV30 and TRBJ1-5, is as follows: SQTIHQWPATLVQPVGSPLSLECTVEGTSNPNLYWYRQAAGRGLQLLFYSVGIGQISSEVPQNLSASRPQDRQFILSSKKLLLSDSGFYLCAWSVQQGLDQPQHFGDGTRLSIL.

The chain combines TRBV4-1 with TRBJ2-5, with D maybe TRBD2 (5 bases). The CDR3 has 16 residues. V was trimmed by 3 bases and J by 2 bases, leaving 16 bases between them. Germline V gene sequence: CDR1 MGHRA, CDR2 YSYEKL. The CDR3 reads CASSQGVGLPQETQYF. CDR3 sequence (DNA): TGCGCCAGCAGCCAGGGAGTTGGACTGCCTCAAGAGACCCAGTACTTC.

Points on this clone: One junction end disagrees with the germline gene, perhaps due to a read error. The CDR3 nucleotides read TGTGCCGGCAGATTAAGGGAGTCGGCGGGTCAGCCCCAGCATTTT. It yields the protein CAGRLRESAGQPQHF. The chain joins TRBV5-5 to TRBJ1-5; D gene ambiguous. The CDR3 spans 15 residues. Per the germline V gene, CDR1 is SGHKS and CDR2 is YYEKEE (reference sequence).

J is TRBJ2-7 and V is TRBV5-6, with 8 bases lining up with TRBD2. In germline, CDR1 is SGHDT, CDR2 YYEEEE. The trim removed 5 bases at V and 1 base at J, leaving 8 bases unmatched. CDR3 length equals 15 residues. The CDR3 DNA reads TGTGCCAGCAGTGGGCGGGGGGCAAAATCCTACGAGCAGTACTTC. Translating it yields CASSGRGAKSYEQYF.

V gene TRBV6-1 combines with J gene TRBJ1-1; TRBD1 might be the D (5 bases). V was clipped by 3 bases and J by 0 bases, with 17 bases between them. The germline CDR1 and CDR2 sequences are MNHNS and SASEGT. CDR3 size: 17 residues. CDR3 sequence: CASSEARTRSLNTEAFF. Here the CDR3 DNA reads TGTGCCAGCAGTGAGGCTCGGACAAGGTCGCTGAACACTGAAGCTTTCTTT.

The chain joins TRBV11-2 to TRBJ2-1; 14 bases agree with TRBD2. CDR3 length equals 17 residues. V lost 4 bases and J lost 10; bases outside the gene matches: 12. CDR1 SGHAT and CDR2 FQNNGV come from the germline V gene. The CDR3 DNA follows: TGTGCCAGCAGCTCGCGACTAGCGGGGGGGCTCCAGCGAGAGCAGTTCTTC. Translation gives CASSSRLAGGLQREQFF. Together with reference TRBV11-2 and TRBJ2-1, the CDR3 gives the full variable domain: EAGVAQSPRYKIIEKRQSVAFWCNPISGHATLYWYQQILGQGPKLLIQFQNNGVVDDSQLPKDRFSAERLKGVDSTLKIQPAKLEDSAVYLCASSSRLAGGLQREQFFGPGTRLTVL.

This chain uses TRBV5-5 with TRBJ1-5; 7 bases are a match to TRBD1. This CDR3 contains 15 residues. In germline, CDR1 is SGHKS, CDR2 YYEKEE (reference sequence). Trimming took 1 base from V and 6 from J; bases not matched to a gene: 7. The DNA for the CDR3 is TGTGCCAGCAGCTTGCAAGGGGGCCGTAGTCAGCCCCAGCATTTT. Translated, it gives CASSLQGGRSQPQHF.

The gene calls are TRBV4-3 and TRBJ2-3; 9 bases agree with TRBD2. This CDR3 spans 16 amino acids. Germline CDR1 reads LGHNA; CDR2 reads YSLEER. The V and J ends lost 0 bases and 4 bases, in that order; junction bases with no gene match: 5. The CDR3 protein is CASSQDSLAGSDTQYF. The CDR3 DNA sequence: TGCGCCAGCAGCCAAGACTCCCTAGCGGGGTCAGATACGCAGTATTTT.

The rearrangement links TRBV5-6 to TRBJ1-3, with D possibly matching TRBD1 (5 bases). Trimming shortened V by 1 base and J by 0 bases, and 14 bases separated the two germline ends. The CDR3 runs 17 residues. Germline V gives CDR1 SGHDT, CDR2 YYEEEE. The CDR3 region has the DNA TGTGCCAGCAGCTTGTGGGGCCCTGGAAGCTCTGGAAACACCATATATTTT. It specifies CASSLWGPGSSGNTIYF.

V usage is TRBV7-9 and J usage is TRBJ1-2; TRBD1 aligns across 10 bases. The CDR3 totals 17 residues. Germline V CDR1 and CDR2: SEHNR, FQNEAQ (reference sequence). V lost 4 bases, J lost 7 bases, and 15 bases stayed unmatched. The CDR3 reads CASSSGSGTGALCGYTF. DNA of the CDR3: TGTGCCAGCAGCTCCGGTTCCGGGACAGGGGCCCTATGTGGCTACACCTTC.